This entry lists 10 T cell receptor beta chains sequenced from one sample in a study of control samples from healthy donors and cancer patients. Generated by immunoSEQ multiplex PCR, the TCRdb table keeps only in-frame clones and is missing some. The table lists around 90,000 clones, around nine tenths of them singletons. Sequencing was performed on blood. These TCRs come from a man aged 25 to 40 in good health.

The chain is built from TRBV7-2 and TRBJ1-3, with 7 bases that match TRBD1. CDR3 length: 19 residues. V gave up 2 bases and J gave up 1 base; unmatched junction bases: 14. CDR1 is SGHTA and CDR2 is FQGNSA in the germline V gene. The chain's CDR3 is CASSLLGLGKTGSGNTIYF. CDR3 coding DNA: TGTGCCAGCAGCTTATTAGGGTTAGGAAAGACAGGGTCTGGAAACACCATATATTTT.

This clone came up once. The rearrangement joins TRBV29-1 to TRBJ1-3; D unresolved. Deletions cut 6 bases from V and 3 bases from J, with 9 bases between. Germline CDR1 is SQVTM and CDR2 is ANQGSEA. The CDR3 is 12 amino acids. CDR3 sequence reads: CSVGQRGNTIYF. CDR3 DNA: TGCAGCGTAGGGCAGCGTGGAAACACCATATATTTT.

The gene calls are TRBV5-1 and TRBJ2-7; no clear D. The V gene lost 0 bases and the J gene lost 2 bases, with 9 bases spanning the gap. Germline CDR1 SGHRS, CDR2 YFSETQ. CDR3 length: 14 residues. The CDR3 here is CASSLDGLPYEQYF. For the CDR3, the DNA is TGCGCCAGCAGCTTGGACGGTCTACCCTACGAGCAGTACTTC.

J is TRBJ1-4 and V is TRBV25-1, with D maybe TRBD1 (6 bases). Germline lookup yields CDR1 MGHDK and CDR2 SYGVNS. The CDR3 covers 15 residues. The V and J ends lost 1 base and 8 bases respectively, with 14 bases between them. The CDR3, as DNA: TGTGCCAGCAGTGAATTCCTCCAGGGGCGCGAAAAACTGTTTTTT. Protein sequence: CASSEFLQGREKLFF.

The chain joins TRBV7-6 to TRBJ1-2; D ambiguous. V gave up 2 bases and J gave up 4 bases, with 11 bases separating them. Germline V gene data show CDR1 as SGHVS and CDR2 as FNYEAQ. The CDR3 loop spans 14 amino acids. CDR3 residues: CASSLNERGYGYTF. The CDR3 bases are TGTGCCAGCAGCTTAAACGAACGAGGCTATGGCTACACCTTC. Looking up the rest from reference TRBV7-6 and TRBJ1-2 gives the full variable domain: GAGVSQSPRYKVTKRGQDVALRCDPISGHVSLYWYRQALGQGPEFLTYFNYEAQQDKSGLPNDRFSAERPEGSISTLTIQRTEQRDSAMYRCASSLNERGYGYTFGSGTRLTVV.

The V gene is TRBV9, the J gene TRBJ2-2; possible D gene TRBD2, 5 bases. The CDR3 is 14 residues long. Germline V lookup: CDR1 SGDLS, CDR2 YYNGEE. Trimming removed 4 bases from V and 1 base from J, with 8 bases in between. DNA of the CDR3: TGTGCCAGCAGCTCTGGACTGAACACCGGGGAGCTGTTTTTT. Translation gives CASSSGLNTGELFF.

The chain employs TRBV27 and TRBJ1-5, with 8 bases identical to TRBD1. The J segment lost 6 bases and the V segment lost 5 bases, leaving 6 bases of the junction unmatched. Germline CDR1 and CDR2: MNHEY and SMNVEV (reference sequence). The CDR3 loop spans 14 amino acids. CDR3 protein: CASSLQGASQPQHF. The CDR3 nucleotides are TGTGCCAGCAGTCTCCAGGGGGCTAGTCAGCCCCAGCATTTT.

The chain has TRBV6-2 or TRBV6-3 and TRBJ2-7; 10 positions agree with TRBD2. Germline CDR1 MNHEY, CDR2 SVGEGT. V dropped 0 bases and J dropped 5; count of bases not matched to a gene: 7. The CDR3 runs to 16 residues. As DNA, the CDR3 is TGTGCCAGCAGTTACTCGACGGCTAGCGGGGGCAACGAGCAGTACGTC. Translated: CASSYSTASGGNEQYV.

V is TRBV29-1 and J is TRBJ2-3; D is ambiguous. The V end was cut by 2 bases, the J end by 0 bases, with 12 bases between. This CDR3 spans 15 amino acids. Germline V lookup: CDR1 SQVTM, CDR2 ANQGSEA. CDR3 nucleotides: TGCAGCGTTGAAAGGGCCAGCCTTAGCACAGATACGCAGTATTTT. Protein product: CSVERASLSTDTQYF.

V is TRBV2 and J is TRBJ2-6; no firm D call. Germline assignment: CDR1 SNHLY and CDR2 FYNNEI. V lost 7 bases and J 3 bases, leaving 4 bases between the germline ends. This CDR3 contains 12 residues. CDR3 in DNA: TGTGCCAGCATCCTTGGGGCCAACGTCCTGACTTTC. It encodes CASILGANVLTF. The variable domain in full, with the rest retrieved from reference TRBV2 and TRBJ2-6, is EPEVTQTPSHQVTQMGQEVILRCVPISNHLYFYWYRQILGQKVEFLVSFYNNEISEKSEIFDDQFSVERPDGSNFTLKIRSTKLEDSAMYFCASILGANVLTFGAGSRLTVL.